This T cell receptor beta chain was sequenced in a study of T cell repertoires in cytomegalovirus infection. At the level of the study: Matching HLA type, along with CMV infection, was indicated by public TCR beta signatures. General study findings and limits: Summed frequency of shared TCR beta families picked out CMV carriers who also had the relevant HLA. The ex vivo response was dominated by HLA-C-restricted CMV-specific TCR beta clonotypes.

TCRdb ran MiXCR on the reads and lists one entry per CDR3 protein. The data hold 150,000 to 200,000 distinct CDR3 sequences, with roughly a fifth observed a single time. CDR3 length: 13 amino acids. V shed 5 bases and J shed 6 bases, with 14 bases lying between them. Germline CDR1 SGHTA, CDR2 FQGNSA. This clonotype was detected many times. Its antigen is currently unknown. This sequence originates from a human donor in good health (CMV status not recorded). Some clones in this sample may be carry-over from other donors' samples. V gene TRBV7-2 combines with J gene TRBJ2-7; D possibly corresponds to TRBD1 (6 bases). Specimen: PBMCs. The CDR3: CASSANQGSEQYF. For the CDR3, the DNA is TGTGCCAGCAGCGCCAATCAGGGGAGCGAGCAGTACTTC.